This TCR beta chain was identified in a study of chemoradiotherapy in HPV16-positive cancers. In the study overall: Candidate HPV-specific clones and shared TCR motifs came from a couple of HPV16-positive patients.

General study points: During treatment, candidate HPV-specific clones and E7-related motifs expanded in tumor. Only two HPV16-positive patients supplied the functional HPV-specificity definition. For HPV16-positive patients, expanding HPV-responsive T cells associated with longer recurrence-free survival.

The V gene's germline CDR1 is SQVTM and CDR2 ANQGSEA. The CDR3 has 15 residues. With V trimmed by 4 bases and J by 3 bases, 11 bases remained unmatched. TCRdb's copy holds only in-frame clones and misses some; the assay was immunoSEQ multiplex PCR. The table has approximately 19,000 clones, more than 70% seen once. With regard to this clone: Its antigen is not known.

V usage is TRBV29-1 and J usage is TRBJ2-7, with TRBD1 matching 8 bases. Sequences were derived from blood, sampled from a patient who underwent chemoradiotherapy. The sequence was collected from a human donor with HPV-associated anogenital cancer. The CDR3: CSVGTIGTGLYEQYF. For the CDR3, the DNA is TGCAGCGTTGGGACTATCGGGACAGGTCTCTACGAGCAGTACTTC.